Below are 27 T cell receptor beta chains sequenced from a single sample in a study of blood T cell repertoires in COVID-19. Produced via immunoSEQ multiplex PCR; TCRdb's table is partial and in-frame only. The data hold more than 95,000 clones, with more than 70% observed a single time. Sequenced input: peripheral blood. The receptor source for this set is a woman aged 55-70 years in a cohort sampled during active or convalescent COVID-19.

The gene calls are TRBV5-1 and TRBJ2-1; no clear D gene. CDR3 length: 15 amino acids. The germline V and J ends were trimmed by 4 bases and 6 bases, with 17 bases remaining between them. The germline V gene encodes CDR1 SGHRS and CDR2 YFSETQ. CDR3 DNA: TGCGCCAGCAGCCACGGGTCCGGTTCTGGCAATGAGCAGTTCTTC. It encodes CASSHGSGSGNEQFF.

This chain connects TRBV7-2 to TRBJ2-7; 15 bases are a match to TRBD2. The CDR3 length is 16 residues. Trimming cost V 3 bases and J 1 base; bases outside gene matches: 1. CDR1 and CDR2 (germline): SGHTA, FQGNSA. The CDR3 sequence is CASSFGLAGGSYEQYF. CDR3 sequence (DNA): TGTGCCAGCAGCTTCGGACTAGCGGGGGGGTCCTACGAGCAGTACTTC.

The gene calls are TRBV7-2 and TRBJ1-1; a possible D gene is TRBD1 (6 bases). The germline gives CDR1 SGHTA, CDR2 FQGNSA. V was shortened by 1 base and J by 4 bases, with 13 bases between the two germline ends. The CDR3 spans 15 residues. DNA for the CDR3: TGTGCCAGCAGCTTAGTGGGGGCAGGGAGCACTGAAGCTTTCTTT. Translating it yields CASSLVGAGSTEAFF.

The V gene is TRBV28, the J gene TRBJ2-5, with 8 bases fitting TRBD1. Germline V gene lookup returns CDR1 MDHEN and CDR2 SYDVKM. CDR3 length: 15 residues. The V and J ends lost 7 bases and 3 bases, in that order; junction bases with no gene match: 10. CDR3 loop: CASNTRTGLKETQYF. Here the CDR3 DNA reads TGTGCCAGCAATACACGGACAGGGCTCAAAGAGACCCAGTACTTC.

The genes are TRBV7-3 and TRBJ1-2, with D maybe TRBD1 (6 bases). This CDR3 region has 12 residues. Germline V gene lookup returns CDR1 SGHTA and CDR2 FQGTGA. Trimming pared 5 bases from V and 7 bases from J, leaving 11 bases between. CDR3 DNA: TGTGCCAGCAGCCGTCAGGGGTTTGGCTACACCTTC. It encodes CASSRQGFGYTF.

The genes are TRBV28 and TRBJ2-3; the D gene is possibly TRBD2 (6 bases). Germline V lookup: CDR1 MDHEN, CDR2 SYDVKM. The V end was cut by 9 bases, the J end by 5 bases, with 12 bases between. The CDR3 totals 12 residues. CDR3 DNA: TGTGCCAGTCGGGAGACGGTAGATACGCAGTATTTT. This sequence encodes CASRETVDTQYF. Combining the CDR3 with reference TRBV28 and TRBJ2-3 gives the whole variable domain DVKVTQSSRYLVKRTGEKVFLECVQDMDHENMFWYRQDPGLGLRLIYFSYDVKMKEKGDIPEGYSVSREKKERFSLILESASTNQTSMYLCASRETVDTQYFGPGTRLTVL.

The chain couples TRBV6-6 to TRBJ1-6, with a tentative D call TRBD1 (5 bases). Germline values: CDR1 MNHNY, CDR2 SVGAGI (reference sequence). This CDR3 contains 16 residues. The ends were cut back, 6 bases at V and 3 bases at J, with 15 bases in the middle. The CDR3 loop is CASSEQAGRYNSPLHF. The CDR3 DNA follows: TGTGCCAGCAGCGAACAGGCAGGCCGCTATAATTCACCCCTCCACTTT.

The V call is TRBV7-8, the J call TRBJ2-7, with TRBD1 matching over 8 bases. The CDR3 loop spans 15 amino acids. Germline V lookup: CDR1 SGHVS, CDR2 FQNEAQ. The J segment lost 4 bases and the V segment lost 1 base, leaving 6 bases of the junction unmatched. This CDR3 reads CASSLGTGNLYEQYF. The CDR3 nucleotides read TGTGCCAGCAGCTTAGGGACAGGGAATTTGTACGAGCAGTACTTC.

This chain joins TRBV7-6 and TRBJ2-7, with 10 bases identical to TRBD1. From germline, CDR1 is SGHVS and CDR2 FNYEAQ. The CDR3 covers 14 residues. J lost 6 bases, V lost 5 bases, and 7 bases had no gene match. The chain's CDR3 is CASSVRDRGGEQYF. The CDR3 coding sequence is TGTGCCAGCAGCGTCCGGGACAGGGGTGGCGAGCAGTACTTC.

The V gene is TRBV19, the J gene TRBJ2-1; a possible D gene is TRBD2 (5 bases). Germline lookup yields CDR1 LNHDA and CDR2 SQIVND (reference sequence). V was pared by 4 bases and J by 16 bases, with 20 bases between. The CDR3 extends over 13 amino acids. CDR3 DNA sequence: TGTGCCAGTAGTAGCGGGCCCGTAAACCCCCTCTTCTTC. Protein product: CASSSGPVNPLFF.

This clone was detected a few times. The rearrangement links TRBV6-1 to TRBJ2-1; 8 positions agree with TRBD1. Looked up from germline, CDR1 is MNHNS and CDR2 is SASEGT. This CDR3 comprises 15 residues. With V trimmed by 3 bases and J by 6 bases, 7 bases remained unmatched. CDR3: CASSEQGALGNEQFF. The CDR3 nucleotides read TGTGCCAGCAGTGAGCAGGGGGCCCTAGGCAATGAGCAGTTCTTC.

The chain couples TRBV23-1 to TRBJ2-3; no reliable D call. TRBV23-1 is treated as an ORF (open reading frame) with a function not yet certain. Trimming took off 3 bases at V and 2 bases at J, with 6 bases between the two ends. The CDR3 is 13 residues long. The CDR3 DNA reads TGCGCCAGCAGTCACCACTCCACAGATACGCAGTATTTT. This encodes CASSHHSTDTQYF.

The chain recombines TRBV6-4 with TRBJ2-5; TRBD1 might be the D (6 bases). The CDR3 spans 17 residues. V lost 5 bases to trimming and J lost 1 base, with 20 bases between them. The germline V gene has CDR1 MRHNA and CDR2 SNTAGT. CDR3 residues: CASSPPRGESTQETQYF. CDR3 bases: TGTGCCAGCAGTCCCCCCAGGGGCGAATCCACCCAAGAGACCCAGTACTTC.

This clone appeared a few times. The chain is built from TRBV27 and TRBJ1-1; 7 bases map to TRBD1. V trimming: 10 bases; J trimming: 1 base; junction bases outside the gene matches: 9. CDR1 and CDR2 from the germline V gene are MNHEY and SMNVEV (reference sequence). This CDR3 comprises 14 residues. In DNA, the CDR3 is TGTGCCACCTGGGTACAGGGGCCGAACACTGAAGCTTTCTTT. Residues: CATWVQGPNTEAFF.

The rearrangement joins TRBV28 to TRBJ2-2; 11 bases map to TRBD2. The CDR3 consists of 17 residues. Looked up from germline, CDR1 is MDHEN and CDR2 is SYDVKM. J lost 2 bases, V lost 1 base, and 3 bases had no gene match. The CDR3 bases are TGTGCCAGCAGTTTATCGACTAGCGGGATCAACACCGGGGAGCTGTTTTTT. As protein: CASSLSTSGINTGELFF.

The chain carries TRBV7-9 and TRBJ2-3, with D possibly matching TRBD2 (5 bases). This CDR3 spans 14 amino acids. V was pared by 1 base and J by 1 base, with 6 bases between. Per germline, CDR1 SEHNR and CDR2 FQNEAQ (reference sequence). CDR3 loop: CASSLEGGTDTQYF. In nucleotides, the CDR3 is TGTGCCAGCAGCTTAGAGGGAGGCACAGATACGCAGTATTTT.

The CDR3 loop is CASSEDRASNQPQHF. The DNA of the CDR3 is TGTGCCAGCAGTGAGGACAGGGCTAGCAATCAGCCCCAGCATTTT. The chain is built from TRBV25-1 and TRBJ1-5; TRBD1 matches 8 bases. The trim removed 3 bases at V and 0 bases at J, leaving 1 base unmatched. Germline values: CDR1 MGHDK, CDR2 SYGVNS. This CDR3 spans 15 amino acids. The variable domain in full, with the rest retrieved from reference TRBV25-1 and TRBJ1-5, is EADIYQTPRYLVIGTGKKITLECSQTMGHDKMYWYQQDPGMELHLIHYSYGVNSTEKGDLSSESTVSRIRTEHFPLTLESARPSHTSQYLCASSEDRASNQPQHFGDGTRLSIL.

The V and J genes are TRBV7-8 and TRBJ2-3, with TRBD2 matching over 12 bases. CDR1 is SGHVS, CDR2 FQNEAQ, per germline. The trim removed 1 base at V and 4 bases at J, leaving 3 bases unmatched. The length of the CDR3 is 16 residues. The CDR3 region is CASSLETSGSPDTQYF. The CDR3 DNA follows: TGTGCCAGCAGCTTAGAGACTAGCGGGAGCCCAGATACGCAGTATTTT.

This sequence joins TRBV3-1 (or the pseudogene TRBV3-2) and TRBJ1-1; no clear D. CDR3 length equals 13 residues. In germline, CDR1 is LGHDT, CDR2 YNNKEL (reference sequence). V was trimmed by 2 bases and J by 4 bases, leaving 8 bases between them. This CDR3 is CASSQPGSTEAFF. The CDR3 DNA follows: TGTGCCAGCAGCCAACCAGGAAGCACTGAAGCTTTCTTT.

V and J are TRBV15 and TRBJ1-4, with unresolved D. Germline V gives CDR1 LNHNV, CDR2 YYDKDF (reference sequence). The V gene lost 2 bases and the J gene lost 6 bases, with 13 bases spanning the gap. The CDR3 has 15 residues. The CDR3 DNA reads as TGTGCCACCAGCAGACCAGAATTACGGGATGAAAAACTGTTTTTT. Residues: CATSRPELRDEKLFF.

This rearrangement joins TRBV11-2 to TRBJ2-2; a weak D match, TRBD1 (6 bases). Trimming stripped 4 bases from V and 7 bases from J, with 13 bases between. Germline CDR1 is SGHAT and CDR2 is FQNNGV. There are 14 residues in the CDR3. The CDR3: CASSSGTPGGELFF. DNA for the CDR3: TGTGCCAGCAGCTCCGGGACACCAGGCGGGGAGCTGTTTTTT.

The genes are TRBV7-3 and TRBJ1-2; 9 bases fit TRBD1. After removal of 5 bases from V and 5 bases from J, the junction contained 9 bases not matched to a gene. This CDR3 is 15 amino acids long. Germline V lookup: CDR1 SGHTA, CDR2 FQGTGA. This CDR3 is CASSPSSDRGYGYTF. Here the CDR3 DNA reads TGTGCCAGCAGCCCTAGCTCGGACAGGGGATATGGCTACACCTTC.

On this clone itself: An end of the junction differs from the germline gene, which may be a read error. The rearrangement joins TRBV7-9 to TRBJ1-2; possibly TRBD1 for D (5 bases). Germline V CDR1 and CDR2: SEHNR, FQNEAQ (reference sequence). This CDR3 region has 13 residues. CDR3 nucleotide sequence: TGTGCCAGCAGCTTAGGTGCAGGGAGGGTTTACGACTTC. Translation gives CASSLGAGRVYDF. The entire variable domain, with the rest obtained from reference TRBV7-9 and TRBJ1-2, is as follows: DTGVSQNPRHKITKRGQNVTFRCDPISEHNRLYWYRQTLGQGPEFLTYFQNEAQLEKSRLLSDRFSAERPKGSFSTLEIQRTEQGDSAMYLCASSLGAGRVYDFGSGTRLTVV.

As to this clone: At the DNA level, this CDR3 is encoded by other sequences in the same sample as well. V usage is TRBV2 and J usage is TRBJ1-2; D possibly corresponds to TRBD1 (6 bases). V was shortened by 8 bases and J by 7 bases, with 17 bases between the two germline ends. Germline V gives CDR1 SNHLY, CDR2 FYNNEI. The CDR3 covers 13 residues. The CDR3 is CASAISGGPGYTF. In DNA form, the CDR3 reads TGTGCCAGCGCAATATCGGGGGGGCCTGGCTACACCTTC.

V is TRBV4-2 and J is TRBJ1-4; D gene unclear. The V end lost 6 bases, the J end lost 3 bases, and 11 bases lay between the germline ends. The CDR3 runs 14 residues. Germline CDR1 and CDR2: LGHNA and YNFKEQ. The CDR3: CASRTSTPNEKLFF. DNA for the CDR3: TGTGCCAGCAGAACAAGTACACCTAATGAAAAACTGTTTTTT.

The chain employs TRBV13 and TRBJ1-6; no clear D. This CDR3 comprises 14 residues. Trimming shortened V by 2 bases and J by 7 bases, and 9 bases separated the two germline ends. CDR1 is PRHDT and CDR2 is FYEKMQ in the germline V gene (reference sequence). This CDR3 is CASSLRLANSPLHF. The CDR3 nucleotides are TGTGCCAGCAGCTTAAGATTAGCGAATTCACCCCTCCACTTT. Full variable domain (missing parts from reference TRBV13 and TRBJ1-6): AAGVIQSPRHLIKEKRETATLKCYPIPRHDTVYWYQQGPGQDPQFLISFYEKMQSDKGSIPDRFSAQQFSDYHSELNMSSLELGDSALYFCASSLRLANSPLHFGNGTRLTVT.

This rearrangement joins TRBV3-1 (or the pseudogene TRBV3-2) to TRBJ1-3; D not resolved. The V gene's germline CDR1 is LGHDT and CDR2 YNNKEL (reference sequence). The germline V and J ends were trimmed by 3 bases and 0 bases, with 12 bases remaining between them. The CDR3 is 16 amino acids. CDR3 sequence reads: CASSQTLLSSGNTIYF. CDR3 DNA: TGTGCCAGCAGCCAGACACTTTTGAGCTCTGGAAACACCATATATTTT.